Listed below are T cell receptor beta chains from one sample, sequenced in a study of blood T cell repertoires in COVID-19. Libraries were prepared by immunoSEQ multiplex PCR; TCRdb keeps only in-frame clonotypes and omits some of them. The data hold 300,000 to 450,000 clones, with 88% observed a single time. Source material: PBMCs or T cells enriched from blood (not recorded which). Receptor source: a woman aged 18 to 35 who had recovered from COVID-19. Each CDR3 is given with its conserved first and last residue. Fields, in order: J gene, V gene, CDR3 protein.

>TRBJ2-1|TRBV12-2
CASRLARGGGAPNEQFF
>TRBJ2-1|TRBV20-1
CSASSGSGVYNEQFF
>TRBJ1-2|TRBV5-4
CASRPDSPRDYGYTF
>TRBJ2-7|TRBV7-2
CASSLDSSYEQYF
>TRBJ2-1|TRBV19
CASSILRDRGFNEQFF
>TRBJ1-5|TRBV18
CASSLLSPVGNQPQHF
>TRBJ1-3|TRBV4-2
CASSQGQGYGNTIYF
>TRBJ2-5|TRBV7-9
CASSSIQGRETQYF
>TRBJ2-7|TRBV20-1
CSARDREEQYF
>TRBJ2-2|TRBV18
CASSPTTALGTGELFF
>TRBJ1-1|TRBV6-5
CASSYSAVTEAFF
>TRBJ2-7|TRBV21-1
CASSNYGAGTSYEQYF
>TRBJ1-2|TRBV29-1
CSVVDRGDYGYTF
>TRBJ2-3|TRBV10-3
CAIRLETDTQYF
>TRBJ1-2|TRBV19
CASSIVGDMGSYGYTF
>TRBJ1-3|TRBV30
CAWSGSFSSGNTIYF
>TRBJ2-3|TRBV7-3
CASSLFSLDPPDTQYF
>TRBJ1-2|TRBV10-2
CASSVDRVGGYTF
>TRBJ2-5|TRBV7-9
CASSGGRSGETQYF
>TRBJ1-1|TRBV11-2
CASSSGGGNTEAFF
>TRBJ1-1|TRBV7-9
CASSAADRGGTEAFF
>TRBJ2-1|TRBV7-8
CASSHSSINEQFF
>TRBJ2-7|TRBV5-1
CASSKDRGSHEQYF
>TRBJ1-2|TRBV29-1
CSVPSYTF
>TRBJ2-7|TRBV5-4
CASKRASDSYEQYF
>TRBJ1-1|TRBV23-1
CASSQSPGLTVYTEAFF
>TRBJ2-7|TRBV4-1
CASSQEVVEGQGVYEQYF
>TRBJ2-3|TRBV24-1
CATQNSGGADTQYF
>TRBJ1-3|TRBV10-3
CANSGGRSSSGNTIYF
>TRBJ1-5|TRBV10-3
CAISGDRDRPQHF
>TRBJ2-7|TRBV7-2
CASSLVSGAGGTSYEQYF
>TRBJ1-5|TRBV19
CASRGLNQPQHF
>TRBJ1-1|TRBV27
CASSPTGTLNTEAFF
>TRBJ2-7|TRBV9
CASTLGAGGREQYF
>TRBJ1-1|TRBV5-1
CASSLQGAVNTEAFF
>TRBJ2-3|TRBV28
CASKERGGPDTQYF
>TRBJ1-1|TRBV5-1
CASSLRQPNTEAFF
>TRBJ2-4|TRBV24-1
CATSDPRGPGDIQYF
>TRBJ2-7|TRBV12-3/TRBV12-4
CASSTDTFDEQYF
>TRBJ1-4|TRBV11-2
CASRQMGHHNEKLFF
>TRBJ2-7|TRBV4-1
CASSQGRDTTYEQYF
>TRBJ1-3|TRBV2
CASIEGFLSGNTIYF
>TRBJ2-1|TRBV7-3
CASSTEGQGSYNEQFF
>TRBJ2-3|TRBV5-1
CASSLTAGTTDTQYF
>TRBJ2-5|TRBV9
CASSVQAGNQETQYF
>TRBJ1-1|TRBV27
CASSTTGGASDTEAFF
>TRBJ2-1|TRBV5-6
CASSLGGGSGSYNEQFF
>TRBJ1-2|TRBV6-5
CASSPSSTAYYGYTF
>TRBJ1-1|TRBV10-1
CASSASGSWSTEAFF
>TRBJ2-3|TRBV7-2
CASSSSTSPPDTQYF
>TRBJ2-1|TRBV7-2
CASSRWTGYNEQFF
>TRBJ2-5|TRBV11-2
CASSSMQEEGDPRYF
>TRBJ2-7|TRBV4-1
CASSQGVLGGGRGEQYF
>TRBJ2-1|TRBV3-1/TRBV3-2
CASSQVARAYNEQFF
>TRBJ2-7|TRBV11-3
CASSLTAGATYEQYF